A single sample gave rise to the 30 T cell receptor beta chains below, sequenced in a study of response to subunit inactivated influenza vaccine. Using its own MiXCR run on the RT-PCR reads, TCRdb lists one record per CDR3 protein. The sample contains 600,000 to 850,000 distinct CDR3 sequences, roughly 15% of which appear only once. Specimen: PBMCs from blood, collected 14 to 15 days before vaccination. These TCRs come from a middle-aged man who received an inactivated influenza vaccine.

The table lists this clonotype with a few counts. The chain employs TRBV27 and TRBJ2-6; no clear D gene. The CDR3 has 17 amino acids. Germline CDR1 and CDR2: MNHEY and SMNVEV (reference sequence). The V gene lost 0 bases and the J gene lost 1 base, with 10 bases spanning the gap. The CDR3 DNA reads TGTGCCAGCAGTTTATCGAACCCTAGATCTGGGGCCAACGTCCTGACTTTC. Its translation: CASSLSNPRSGANVLTF. The full variable domain, completed using reference TRBV27 and TRBJ2-6, is EAQVTQNPRYLITVTGKKLTVTCSQNMNHEYMSWYRQDPGLGLRQIYYSMNVEVTDKGDVPEGYKVSRKEKRNFPLILESPSPNQTSLYFCASSLSNPRSGANVLTFGAGSRLTVL.

This clonotype was counted a few times. The rearrangement joins TRBV5-1 to TRBJ2-1, with D possibly TRBD1 on 5 matching bases. The CDR3 runs to 14 residues. Trimming left V 2 bases short and J 5 bases short, with 11 bases between. Germline values: CDR1 SGHRS, CDR2 YFSETQ. This CDR3 reads CASSFSQGDNEQFF. CDR3 sequence (DNA): TGCGCCAGCAGCTTCTCGCAGGGCGACAATGAGCAGTTCTTC.

The sample holds a few counts of this clonotype. The chain employs TRBV6-5 and TRBJ2-3; 13 nucleotides agree with TRBD2. The germline gives CDR1 MNHEY, CDR2 SVGAGI. Trimming took 2 bases from V and 7 from J; bases not matched to a gene: 15. The CDR3 totals 19 residues. The DNA for the CDR3 is TGTGCCAGCAGTTACCCCCAGACTCTACTAGCGGGAGGGCCAAATACGCAGTATTTT. It encodes CASSYPQTLLAGGPNTQYF.

This clonotype was counted between two and nine times. The CDR3 DNA reads TGTGCCAGCAGTTACGGATTCGGGACAGCATACAATGAGCAGTTCTTC. Translated, it gives CASSYGFGTAYNEQFF. The chain recombines TRBV6-2 or TRBV6-3 with TRBJ2-1; TRBD1 matches at 7 bases. The germline gives CDR1 MNHEY, CDR2 SVGEGT. Trimming at V came to 2 bases and at J to 4 bases, leaving 8 bases not matched to a gene. The CDR3 sequence is 16 residues long.

The rearrangement links TRBV28 to TRBJ2-7; D may be TRBD1 (5 bases). CDR1 and CDR2 (germline): MDHEN, SYDVKM. This CDR3 is 13 amino acids long. The ends were cut back, 4 bases at V and 5 bases at J, with 12 bases in the middle. DNA of the CDR3: TGTGCCAGCAGTTCAGGGCTTAGGAACGAGCAGTACTTC. Its translation: CASSSGLRNEQYF.

This clonotype has only a few counts. The rearrangement joins TRBV20-1 to TRBJ2-3; D is possibly TRBD2 (5 bases). The V gene lost 2 bases and the J gene lost 0 bases, with 15 bases spanning the gap. The germline V gene has CDR1 DFQATT and CDR2 SNEGSKA (reference sequence). The CDR3 is 16 amino acids. CDR3 loop: CSARRSVAYSTDTQYF. CDR3 DNA sequence: TGCAGTGCTAGAAGGTCTGTAGCGTACAGCACAGATACGCAGTATTTT.

This clonotype was recorded a few times. This sequence joins TRBV24-1 and TRBJ2-1; 8 bases are a match to TRBD2. Per germline, CDR1 KGHDR and CDR2 SFDVKD. V shed 3 bases, J shed 7 bases, and the junction held 7 bases outside the gene matches. This CDR3 contains 15 residues. CDR3: CATSDAVTSVNEQFF. The CDR3, as DNA: TGTGCCACCAGTGATGCGGTGACTAGCGTAAATGAGCAGTTCTTC.

J is TRBJ1-1 and V is TRBV25-1; D is unclear. Trimming stripped 6 bases from V and 0 bases from J, with 5 bases between. Germline values: CDR1 MGHDK, CDR2 SYGVNS. The CDR3 has 12 amino acids. The CDR3 reads CASSSMNTEAFF. The CDR3, as DNA: TGTGCCAGCAGCTCGATGAACACTGAAGCTTTCTTT.

The chain is built from TRBV4-1 and TRBJ2-3; 12 bases match TRBD2. From germline, CDR1 is MGHRA and CDR2 YSYEKL. V was pared by 1 base and J by 1 base, with 9 bases of the junction left unmatched. The CDR3 has 19 residues. Here the CDR3 DNA reads TGCGCCAGCAGCCAAGGGGCACTAGCGGGGGGACTCCGCACAGATACGCAGTATTTT. This codes for CASSQGALAGGLRTDTQYF.

This clonotype has more than one count but fewer than ten. The chain carries TRBV6-2 or TRBV6-3 and TRBJ2-1; 11 nucleotides align to TRBD2. Germline trimming cut 3 bases from V and 3 bases from J; bases unmatched to any gene: 4. Germline V gene lookup returns CDR1 MNHEY and CDR2 SVGEGT. This CDR3 is 16 amino acids long. CDR3 protein: CASSYTTSGSYNEQFF. CDR3 nucleotide sequence: TGTGCCAGCAGTTATACTACTAGCGGGAGCTACAATGAGCAGTTCTTC.

There are a few counts of this clonotype. The chain couples TRBV15 to TRBJ2-3; D is unclear. With 2 bases removed from V and 0 bases from J, the gap between germline ends came to 18 bases. The germline V gene has CDR1 LNHNV and CDR2 YYDKDF (reference sequence). The CDR3 is 18 residues long. The DNA of the CDR3 is TGTGCCACCAGCAGAAGGGCCGTAGCCGGGCATAGCACAGATACGCAGTATTTT. Protein sequence: CATSRRAVAGHSTDTQYF.

The rearrangement links TRBV21-1 to TRBJ2-7; TRBD1 is the table's D call and was not checked against the DNA. TRBV21-1 is marked as a pseudogene. The CDR3 length is 11 residues. CDR3 amino acids: CASSVRDGQYF. The CDR3 DNA reads TGTGCCAGCAGCGTCCGGGACGGGCAGTACTTC.

The chain uses TRBV9 and TRBJ2-7, with D tentatively TRBD1 or TRBD2 (5 bases each). The germline gives CDR1 SGDLS, CDR2 YYNGEE. The CDR3 totals 15 residues. The V end was cut by 0 bases, the J end by 3 bases, with 13 bases between. For the CDR3, the DNA is TGTGCCAGCAGCGTAGCTTCGGGACGGAACTACGAGCAGTACTTC. Its translation is CASSVASGRNYEQYF.

This chain uses TRBV4-3 with TRBJ2-7; 7 nucleotides align to TRBD1. The CDR3 covers 15 residues. The V segment lost 3 bases and the J segment 7 bases; nucleotides outside the gene matches: 12. Germline CDR1 reads LGHNA; CDR2 reads YSLEER. The CDR3 DNA follows: TGCGCCAGCAGCCACCTCACTACAGGGGTGGGGGAGCAGTACTTC. It specifies CASSHLTTGVGEQYF.

The rearrangement uses TRBV3-1 and TRBJ2-1; D call uncertain. Per the germline V gene, CDR1 is LGHDT and CDR2 is YNNKEL (reference sequence). The CDR3 has 12 amino acids. V lost 0 bases and J 11 bases, leaving 8 bases between the germline ends. CDR3 amino acids: CASSQDGIKQFF. CDR3 DNA: TGTGCCAGCAGCCAAGATGGCATAAAGCAGTTCTTC.

This clonotype occurred a few times. This chain joins TRBV7-9 and TRBJ2-5, with 7 nucleotides matching TRBD2. The CDR3 runs 13 residues. V shed 7 bases and J 2 bases; nucleotides not matched to a gene: 4. Germline V gene lookup returns CDR1 SEHNR and CDR2 FQNEAQ (reference sequence). The CDR3, as DNA: TGTGCCAGCACCCGGGGAGGGCAAGAGACCCAGTACTTC. It codes for CASTRGGQETQYF.

CDR3 DNA sequence: TGTGCCAGCAGCTTAGCCAGGGGGGCGGTTTTCCATGAGCAGTTCTTC. This encodes CASSLARGAVFHEQFF. V and J are TRBV11-1 and TRBJ2-1, with a tentative D call TRBD1 (7 bases). From germline, CDR1 is SGHAT and CDR2 FQDESV (reference sequence). Trimming took off 0 bases at V and 8 bases at J, with 17 bases between the two ends. There are 16 residues in the CDR3. Full variable domain (missing parts from reference TRBV11-1 and TRBJ2-1): EAEVAQSPRYKITEKSQAVAFWCDPISGHATLYWYRQILGQGPELLVQFQDESVVDDSQLPKDRFSAERLKGVDSTLKIQPAELGDSAMYLCASSLARGAVFHEQFFGPGTRLTVL.

This clonotype appeared a few times. The chain joins TRBV12-3 or TRBV12-4 to TRBJ2-5, with 9 bases matching TRBD2. With 7 bases clipped from V and 10 bases from J, the junction kept 10 bases outside the gene matches. This CDR3 has 13 residues. CDR3 nucleotides: TGTGCCAGCACCCTTTCGACTAGCGGACGCCAGTACTTC. It specifies CASTLSTSGRQYF.

The chain is built from TRBV20-1 and TRBJ2-1, with 7 bases fitting TRBD1. The CDR3 length is 14 residues. Germline V lookup: CDR1 DFQATT, CDR2 SNEGSKA (reference sequence). V lost 1 base, J lost 3 bases, and 3 bases stayed unmatched. The CDR3 spells CSARVTGFYNEQFF. The DNA of the CDR3 is TGCAGTGCTAGAGTGACAGGGTTCTACAATGAGCAGTTCTTC.

The rearrangement uses TRBV19 and TRBJ2-3; maybe TRBD1 (6 bases). With 7 bases removed from V and 4 bases from J, the gap between germline ends came to 18 bases. The CDR3 has 15 amino acids. Germline CDR1 reads LNHDA; CDR2 reads SQIVND (reference sequence). The CDR3 here is CASKQDTAGADTQYF. The CDR3 DNA reads TGTGCCAGTAAACAAGACACAGCAGGGGCAGATACGCAGTATTTT.

CDR3 bases: TGCAGCGTTGATGGACTAGCGGGAGGTCCCCAAGAGACCCAGTACTTC. This gives the protein CSVDGLAGGPQETQYF. The chain is built from TRBV29-1 and TRBJ2-5; 14 bases agree with TRBD2. The CDR3 extends over 16 amino acids. The germline CDR1 and CDR2 sequences are SQVTM and ANQGSEA. Germline trimming cut 3 bases from V and 1 base from J; bases unmatched to any gene: 4.

The rearrangement uses TRBV6-5 and TRBJ1-1; D is ambiguous. The germline gives CDR1 MNHEY, CDR2 SVGAGI. Trimming shortened V by 4 bases and J by 4 bases, and 19 bases separated the two germline ends. CDR3 size: 16 residues. CDR3 DNA sequence: TGTGCCAGCAGTTCCCCCAACACGGACCGAGGCACTGAAGCTTTCTTT. It yields the protein CASSSPNTDRGTEAFF.

The chain employs TRBV12-3 or TRBV12-4 and TRBJ2-7; 8 bases fit TRBD1. The junction had 10 bases not matched to a gene; V was cut back by 5 bases and J by 4 bases. The CDR3 spans 15 residues. DNA of the CDR3: TGTGCCAGCAGTCCCCGTCGACAGGGGTGGTACGAGCAGTACTTC. This encodes CASSPRRQGWYEQYF.

This chain links TRBV7-9 with TRBJ1-2, with unresolved D. CDR1 SEHNR and CDR2 FQNEAQ come from the germline V gene (reference sequence). The CDR3 covers 15 residues. V was shortened by 5 bases and J by 2 bases, with 15 bases between the two germline ends. CDR3 DNA: TGTGCCAGCAGCCCGACCGACCTGGGCAACTATGGCTACACCTTC. It specifies CASSPTDLGNYGYTF.

This clonotype was picked up a small number of times. The V gene is TRBV20-1, the J gene TRBJ2-1; 8 nucleotides line up with TRBD1. Germline trimming cut 5 bases from V and 4 bases from J; bases unmatched to any gene: 4. Per the germline V gene, CDR1 is DFQATT and CDR2 is SNEGSKA (reference sequence). The CDR3 sequence is 13 residues long. CDR3 sequence: CSAQTGVYNEQFF. The DNA of the CDR3 is TGCAGTGCTCAGACAGGGGTGTACAATGAGCAGTTCTTC.

This clonotype was seen only a few times. The rearrangement uses TRBV12-3 or TRBV12-4 and TRBJ2-1; 12 bases map to TRBD2. With 6 bases clipped from V and 15 bases from J, the junction kept 15 bases outside the gene matches. CDR3 length: 15 residues. Here the CDR3 DNA reads TGTGCCAGCAGCTCGGCTAGCGGGAGGGCCCCGAGACCGTTCTTC. This sequence encodes CASSSASGRAPRPFF.

The chain links TRBV7-9 to TRBJ2-3, with D uncertain. The V end was cut by 1 base, the J end by 1 base, with 9 bases between. Germline assignment: CDR1 SEHNR and CDR2 FQNEAQ (reference sequence). The length of the CDR3 is 15 residues. The DNA of the CDR3 is TGTGCCAGCAGCTTAGGAGCTTACGGCACAGATACGCAGTATTTT. Amino acid sequence: CASSLGAYGTDTQYF.

This clonotype has only a few counts. CDR3 in amino acids: CASSLGAGVEHGYF. In DNA, the CDR3 is TGTGCCAGCAGCTTAGGAGCGGGTGTTGAGCATGGGTACTTC. The chain joins TRBV7-9 to TRBJ2-4; D possibly corresponds to TRBD2 (6 bases). This CDR3 region has 14 residues. Germline CDR1 and CDR2: SEHNR and FQNEAQ (reference sequence). Deletions cut 1 base from V and 15 bases from J, with 19 bases between.

Only a few counts were recorded for this clonotype. This chain joins TRBV2 and TRBJ2-7; D may match TRBD1 or TRBD2 (6 bases each). Germline CDR1 SNHLY, CDR2 FYNNEI. Trimming left V 9 bases short and J 0 bases short, with 15 bases between. The CDR3 sequence is 14 residues long. The CDR3 DNA reads as TGTGCCAGGGCCGGGGGACACCTCTCCTACGAGCAGTACTTC. Encoded protein: CARAGGHLSYEQYF.

The chain couples TRBV6-1 to TRBJ2-1; a possible D gene is TRBD2 (5 bases). The V and J ends lost 4 bases and 3 bases respectively, with 10 bases between them. Germline CDR1 reads MNHNS; CDR2 reads SASEGT. This CDR3 comprises 14 residues. The DNA of the CDR3 is TGTGCCAGCAGTGCCCCAGGAGGCTACAATGAGCAGTTCTTC. Protein sequence: CASSAPGGYNEQFF.